Below are 11 T cell receptor beta chains sequenced from a single sample in a study of T cell repertoires in ileal Crohn's disease. The time point was: neoterminal ileum biopsy at postoperative endoscopy, about 6 months after surgery. Measured with immunoSEQ multiplex PCR; TCRdb has only the in-frame clones, and not every one. This table has tens of thousands of clones, 85% to 90% appearing once. The sequenced sample consisted of ileal tissue. These receptors came from an adult with Crohn's disease.

This clone has only one observation. V is TRBV2 and J is TRBJ2-1, with D perhaps TRBD1 (6 bases). There are 13 residues in the CDR3. Trimming cost V 6 bases and J 6 bases, with 12 bases left between them. Germline CDR1 SNHLY, CDR2 FYNNEI. The CDR3 region has the DNA TGTGCCAGCAGCGGACAGTACCTCAATGAGCAGTTCTTC. Amino acid sequence: CASSGQYLNEQFF. The full variable domain, with the rest looked up from reference TRBV2 and TRBJ2-1, is EPEVTQTPSHQVTQMGQEVILRCVPISNHLYFYWYRQILGQKVEFLVSFYNNEISEKSEIFDDQFSVERPDGSNFTLKIRSTKLEDSAMYFCASSGQYLNEQFFGPGTRLTVL.

This sequence joins TRBV5-1 and TRBJ1-4; the D gene is possibly TRBD1 (5 bases). The CDR3 covers 15 residues. CDR1 SGHRS and CDR2 YFSETQ come from the germline V gene. V lost 2 bases, J lost 3 bases, and 11 bases lay in between. In DNA, the CDR3 is TGCGCCAGCAGCTTTCGACCGGGGGCTAATGAAAAACTGTTTTTT. This encodes CASSFRPGANEKLFF.

This clone was seen once. This sequence joins TRBV30 and TRBJ1-6; D gene uncertain. CDR3 length: 14 amino acids. Between the trimmed V and J ends, which lost 3 bases and 3 bases, there was a span of 9 bases. Looked up from germline, CDR1 is GTSNPN and CDR2 is SVGIG (reference sequence). The CDR3 protein is CAWRSYNYNSPLHF. The CDR3 nucleotides are TGTGCCTGGAGATCGTACAACTATAATTCACCCCTCCACTTT.

The V call is TRBV6-6, the J call TRBJ2-5; the D gene is possibly TRBD2 (6 bases). The CDR3 length is 14 residues. V shed 5 bases and J shed 4 bases, with 14 bases lying between them. Germline V gives CDR1 MNHNY, CDR2 SVGAGI (reference sequence). CDR3 DNA: TGTGCCAGCAGTCCCAGACTAGTACCAGAGACCCAGTACTTC. Translation gives CASSPRLVPETQYF.

This clone was recorded only once. The rearrangement links TRBV29-1 to TRBJ2-3; TRBD2 is a possible D gene (6 bases). The CDR3 is 15 amino acids. With 1 base removed from V and 1 base from J, the gap between germline ends came to 12 bases. Looked up from germline, CDR1 is SQVTM and CDR2 is ANQGSEA. The CDR3 DNA is TGCAGCGTTGAAGGATTTTCTAGCGGCACAGATACGCAGTATTTT. Its protein product is CSVEGFSSGTDTQYF.

The J gene is TRBJ2-7, the V gene TRBV9; 11 bases map to TRBD2. With 3 bases clipped from V and 6 bases from J, the junction kept 8 bases outside the gene matches. Germline values: CDR1 SGDLS, CDR2 YYNGEE. The CDR3 spans 15 residues. Here the CDR3 reads CASSGSGTSGVEQYF. CDR3 sequence (DNA): TGTGCCAGCAGCGGTTCGGGGACTAGCGGCGTCGAGCAGTACTTC.

The chain joins TRBV30 to TRBJ2-5; TRBD2 might be the D (6 bases). The CDR3 covers 13 residues. Germline loops: CDR1 GTSNPN, CDR2 SVGIG (reference sequence). V lost 3 bases to trimming and J lost 4 bases, with 12 bases between them. The CDR3 bases are TGTGCCTGGAGGGTCGCGGGATCAGAGACCCAGTACTTC. Translated, it gives CAWRVAGSETQYF.

The rearrangement links TRBV15 to TRBJ2-2; 14 bases map to TRBD2. CDR3 length: 16 amino acids. Germline-derived CDR1 and CDR2 are LNHNV and YYDKDF (reference sequence). After removal of 7 bases from V and 8 bases from J, the junction contained 9 bases not matched to a gene. The CDR3 is CATKTGLAGVPGELFF. Here the CDR3 DNA reads TGTGCCACCAAAACGGGACTAGCGGGAGTTCCTGGGGAGCTGTTTTTT.

The DNA for the CDR3 is TGTGCCAGCGCGCCCACCCGGGACAGACACTACGAGCAGTACGTC. Amino acids: CASAPTRDRHYEQYV. The rearrangement joins TRBV6-1 to TRBJ2-7; the match to TRBD1 covers 7 bases. Trimming cost V 8 bases and J 3 bases; bases outside gene matches: 13. The germline V gene encodes CDR1 MNHNS and CDR2 SASEGT. The CDR3 totals 15 residues.

The CDR3 coding sequence is TGCGCCAGCAGTGAGTTGCCTTCCACGAGGGTGCAGTACGTC. The encoded protein is CASSELPSTRVQYV. The chain has TRBV10-2 and TRBJ2-7; D is possibly TRBD2 (5 bases). The CDR3 is 14 residues long. Germline CDR1 reads WSHSY; CDR2 reads SAAADI. V gave up 1 base and J gave up 9 bases, with 16 bases separating them.

This clone appeared a single time. The gene calls are TRBV19 and TRBJ1-5; 7 nucleotides line up with TRBD1. From germline, CDR1 is LNHDA and CDR2 SQIVND (reference sequence). V trimming: 3 bases; J trimming: 11 bases; junction bases outside the gene matches: 10. This CDR3 has 14 amino acids. CDR3 sequence (DNA): TGTGCCAGTAGTATCTCAAACAGACAGGGAGCCCAGCATTTT. This sequence encodes CASSISNRQGAQHF.